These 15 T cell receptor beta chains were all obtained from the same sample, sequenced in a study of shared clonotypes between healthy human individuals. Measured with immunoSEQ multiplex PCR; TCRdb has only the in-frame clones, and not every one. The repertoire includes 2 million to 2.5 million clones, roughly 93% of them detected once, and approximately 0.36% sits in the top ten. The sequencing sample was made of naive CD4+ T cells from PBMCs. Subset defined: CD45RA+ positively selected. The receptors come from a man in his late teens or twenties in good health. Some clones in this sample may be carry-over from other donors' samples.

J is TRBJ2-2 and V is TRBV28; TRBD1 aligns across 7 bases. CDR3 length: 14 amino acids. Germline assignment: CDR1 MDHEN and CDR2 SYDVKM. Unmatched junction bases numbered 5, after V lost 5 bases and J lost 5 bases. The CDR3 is CASSTQQGTGELFF. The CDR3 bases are TGTGCCAGCAGTACCCAACAGGGGACCGGGGAGCTGTTTTTT.

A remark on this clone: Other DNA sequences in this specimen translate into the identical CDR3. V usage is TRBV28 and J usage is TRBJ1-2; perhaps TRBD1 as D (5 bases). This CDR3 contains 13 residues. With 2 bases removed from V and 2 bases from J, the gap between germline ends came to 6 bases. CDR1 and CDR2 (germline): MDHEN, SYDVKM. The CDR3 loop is CASSLKGNYGYTF. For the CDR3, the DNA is TGTGCCAGCAGTTTAAAGGGGAACTATGGCTACACCTTC.

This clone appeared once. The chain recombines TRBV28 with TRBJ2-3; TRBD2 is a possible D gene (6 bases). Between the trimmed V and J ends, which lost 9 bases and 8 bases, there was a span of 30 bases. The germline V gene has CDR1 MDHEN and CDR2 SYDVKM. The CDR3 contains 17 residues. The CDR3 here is CASPGGKLSHEVSTQYF. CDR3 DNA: TGTGCCAGTCCAGGCGGGAAACTATCTCACGAGGTGAGTACGCAGTATTTT. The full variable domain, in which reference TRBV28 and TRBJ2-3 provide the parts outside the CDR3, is DVKVTQSSRYLVKRTGEKVFLECVQDMDHENMFWYRQDPGLGLRLIYFSYDVKMKEKGDIPEGYSVSREKKERFSLILESASTNQTSMYLCASPGGKLSHEVSTQYFGPGTRLTVL.

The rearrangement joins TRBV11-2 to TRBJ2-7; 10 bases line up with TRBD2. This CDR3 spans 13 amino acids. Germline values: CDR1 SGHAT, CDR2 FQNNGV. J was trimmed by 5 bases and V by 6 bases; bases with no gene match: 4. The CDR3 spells CASRSSGSHEQYF. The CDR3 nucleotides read TGTGCCAGCAGGTCTAGCGGGAGCCACGAGCAGTACTTC.

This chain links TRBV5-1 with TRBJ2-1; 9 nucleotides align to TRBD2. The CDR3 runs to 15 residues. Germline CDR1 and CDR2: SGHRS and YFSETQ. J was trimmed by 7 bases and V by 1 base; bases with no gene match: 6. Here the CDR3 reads CASSLRASGENEQFF. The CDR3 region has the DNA TGCGCCAGCAGCTTGCGGGCTAGCGGGGAGAATGAGCAGTTCTTC.

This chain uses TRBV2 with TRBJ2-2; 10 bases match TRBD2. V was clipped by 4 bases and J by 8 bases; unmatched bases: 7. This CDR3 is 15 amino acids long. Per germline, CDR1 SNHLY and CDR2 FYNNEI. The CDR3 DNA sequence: TGTGCCAGCAGTGTGGAAGCGGGAGGGCCTGGGGAGCTGTTTTTT. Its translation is CASSVEAGGPGELFF. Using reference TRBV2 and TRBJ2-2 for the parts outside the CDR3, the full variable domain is EPEVTQTPSHQVTQMGQEVILRCVPISNHLYFYWYRQILGQKVEFLVSFYNNEISEKSEIFDDQFSVERPDGSNFTLKIRSTKLEDSAMYFCASSVEAGGPGELFFGEGSRLTVL.

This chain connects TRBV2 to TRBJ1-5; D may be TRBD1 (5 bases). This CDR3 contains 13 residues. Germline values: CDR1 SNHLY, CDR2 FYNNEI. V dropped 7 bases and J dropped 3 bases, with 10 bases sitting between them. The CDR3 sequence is CASIGHYNQPQHF. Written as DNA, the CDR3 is TGTGCCAGCATCGGACATTACAATCAGCCCCAGCATTTT.

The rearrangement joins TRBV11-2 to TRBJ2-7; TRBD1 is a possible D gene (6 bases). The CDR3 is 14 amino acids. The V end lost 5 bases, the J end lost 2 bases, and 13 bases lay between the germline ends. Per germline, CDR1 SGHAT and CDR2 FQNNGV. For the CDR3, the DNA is TGTGCCAGCAGCCATGACAGGTTAGCCTACGAGCAGTACTTC. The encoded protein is CASSHDRLAYEQYF.

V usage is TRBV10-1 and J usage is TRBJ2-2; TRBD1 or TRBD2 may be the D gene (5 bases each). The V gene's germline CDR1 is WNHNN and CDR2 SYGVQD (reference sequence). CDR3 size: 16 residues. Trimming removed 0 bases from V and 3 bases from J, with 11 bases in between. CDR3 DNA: TGCGCCAGCAGTGAGTCTGGAGGCAGGGACACCGGGGAGCTGTTTTTT. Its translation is CASSESGGRDTGELFF.

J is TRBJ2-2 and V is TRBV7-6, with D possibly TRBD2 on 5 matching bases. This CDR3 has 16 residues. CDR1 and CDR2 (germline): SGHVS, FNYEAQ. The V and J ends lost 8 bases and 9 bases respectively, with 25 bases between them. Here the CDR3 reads CASGRGRPGPVWELFF. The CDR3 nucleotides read TGTGCCAGCGGCCGAGGGCGGCCCGGGCCAGTGTGGGAGCTGTTTTTT.

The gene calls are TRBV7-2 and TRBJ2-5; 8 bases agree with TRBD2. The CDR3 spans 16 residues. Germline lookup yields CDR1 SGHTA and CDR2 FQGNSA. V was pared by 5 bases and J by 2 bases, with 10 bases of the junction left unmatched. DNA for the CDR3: TGTGCCAGCAGCCGTTCGACTAGCGCCGCTCAAGAGACCCAGTACTTC. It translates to CASSRSTSAAQETQYF.

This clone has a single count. The CDR3 is CASRPLQGTIDGTIYF. The CDR3 nucleotides read TGTGCCAGTAGACCTCTTCAGGGGACCATAGACGGCACCATATATTTT. The chain recombines TRBV19 with TRBJ1-3; possibly TRBD1 for D (6 bases). The CDR3 length is 16 residues. Trimming cost V 6 bases and J 9 bases, with 24 bases left between them. CDR1 and CDR2 (germline): LNHDA, SQIVND (reference sequence).

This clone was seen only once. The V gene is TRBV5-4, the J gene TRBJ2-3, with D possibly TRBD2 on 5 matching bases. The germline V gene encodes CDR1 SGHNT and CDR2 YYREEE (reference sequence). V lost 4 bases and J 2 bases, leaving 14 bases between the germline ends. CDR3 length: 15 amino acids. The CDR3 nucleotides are TGTGCCAGCAGCCATAGCGCCCAAGCCACAGATACGCAGTATTTT. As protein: CASSHSAQATDTQYF. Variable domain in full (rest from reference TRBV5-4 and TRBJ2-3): ETGVTQSPTHLIKTRGQQVTLRCSSQSGHNTVSWYQQALGQGPQFIFQYYREEENGRGNFPPRFSGLQFPNYSSELNVNALELDDSALYLCASSHSAQATDTQYFGPGTRLTVL.

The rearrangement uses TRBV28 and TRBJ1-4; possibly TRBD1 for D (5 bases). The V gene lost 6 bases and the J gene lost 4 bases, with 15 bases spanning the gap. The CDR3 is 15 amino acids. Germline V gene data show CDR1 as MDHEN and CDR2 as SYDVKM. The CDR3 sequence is CASRLGRDHNEKLFF. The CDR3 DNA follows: TGTGCCAGCAGACTGGGACGGGACCATAATGAAAAACTGTTTTTT.

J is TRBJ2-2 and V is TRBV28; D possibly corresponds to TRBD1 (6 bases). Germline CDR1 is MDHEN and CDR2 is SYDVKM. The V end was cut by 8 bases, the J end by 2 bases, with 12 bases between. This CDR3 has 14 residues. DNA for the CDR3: TGTGCCAGCGGGGGCGGAATAAACACCGGGGAGCTGTTTTTT. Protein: CASGGGINTGELFF.